Included here is one TCR beta chain sequence, with context. This sample was included in a study of preoperative IRX-2 immunotherapy in early breast cancer. The CDR3 totals 15 residues. Trimming pared 4 bases from V and 11 bases from J, leaving 21 bases between. Germline-derived CDR1 and CDR2 are GTSNPN and SVGIG (reference sequence). Using immunoSEQ multiplex PCR, the repertoire was profiled, and TCRdb retains in-frame clones only, with some absent. The data show 32,000 or so clones, around four fifths seen once. As to treatment: preoperative locoregional IRX-2 cytokine immunotherapy. Patients received preoperative, locoregional IRX-2 cytokine immunotherapy in a phase Ib study.

This chain uses TRBV30 with TRBJ1-6; tentative D call: TRBD1 (6 bases). The source material was lymph node tissue, sampled from a patient treated with IRX-2 immunotherapy. This clonotype was sampled from a human donor with breast cancer. The CDR3 region is CAWTTLGGGAAPLHF. Here the CDR3 DNA reads TGTGCCTGGACCACACTCGGAGGGGGTGCGGCACCCCTCCACTTT.